This T cell receptor (beta chain) was documented in a study of CXCR3-negative and CXCR3-positive naive CD8 T cells. The CDR3 extends over 18 amino acids. The V gene's germline CDR1 is MGHRA and CDR2 YSYEKL. Study conclusions and caveats: For memory CD8+ cells diversity was much lower, but both naive subsets had comparably high diversity. Comparison of naive CXCR3-negative and CXCR3-positive cells revealed similar TRBV-TRBJ usage, while memory cells differed. Cryopreservation partially decreased CXCR3 expression, and most assays used fresh PBMCs.

Comments on this clonotype: Its specificity is unknown.

Naivety in CD8+ T cells corresponded to a CD45RO-CCR7+CD27+CD95- phenotype. TRB cDNA was prepared as libraries by UMI-labeled 5' RACE. TCRdb reprocessed the 5' RACE reads and stores each CDR3 protein as one record, lacking DNA. The sample table sets out 100,000 to 150,000 distinct CDR3 sequences. The TCR was taken from a human donor in good health. Some clones in this sample may be carry-over from other donors' samples. The gene calls are TRBV4-1 and TRBJ2-2; checking the TCRdb D call of TRBD1 is not possible without DNA. Sequencing was carried out using naive CXCR3- CD8+ T cells from blood. Sample subset: CD45RO-CCR7+CD27+CD95- naive CD8+ T cells lacking CXCR3 (TNR3-). The CDR3 loop is CASSQDTYGTVTTGELFF.